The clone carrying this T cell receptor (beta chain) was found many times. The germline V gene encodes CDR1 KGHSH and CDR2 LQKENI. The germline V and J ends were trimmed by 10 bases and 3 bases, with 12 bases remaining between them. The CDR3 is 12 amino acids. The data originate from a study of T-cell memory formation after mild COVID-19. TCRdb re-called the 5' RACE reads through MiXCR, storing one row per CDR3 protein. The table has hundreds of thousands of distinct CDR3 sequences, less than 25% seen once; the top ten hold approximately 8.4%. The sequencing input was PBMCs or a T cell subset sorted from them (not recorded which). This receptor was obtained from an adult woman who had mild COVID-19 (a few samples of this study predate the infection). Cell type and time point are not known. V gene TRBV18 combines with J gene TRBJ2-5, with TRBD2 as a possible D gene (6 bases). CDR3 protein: CATLGGKETQYF. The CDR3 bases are TGTGCCACCCTAGGAGGGAAAGAGACCCAGTACTTC.